This T cell receptor beta chain emerged from a study of blood T cell repertoires in COVID-19. Overall study context: The study drew acute and convalescent COVID-19 samples from the United States, Italy and Spain. PBMCs, B-cell-depleted T cells, or T cells were the source of the cDNA or gDNA that made up the material.

The authors' processing: Reference gene primer amplification gave nucleated cell count estimates. Data came from immunoSEQ multiplex PCR; TCRdb stores just in-frame clones and leaves some out. That table supplies the V and J calls and clone size; D and trimming were determined from the DNA. The sample holds fewer than 250,000 clones; around nine tenths are singletons and the top ten take roughly 0.7%. Germline loops: CDR1 MNHEY, CDR2 SMNVEV (reference sequence). V was pared by 6 bases and J by 0 bases, with 12 bases between. The CDR3 totals 16 residues. V gene TRBV27 combines with J gene TRBJ2-6, with D uncertain. The TCR comes from a man aged 40-49 years with acute or convalescent COVID-19. What was sequenced was peripheral blood. DNA of the CDR3: TGTGCCAGCAGCCCTATGCCGAGCTCTGGGGCCAACGTCCTGACTTTC. Its protein product is CASSPMPSSGANVLTF.